This T cell receptor beta chain was profiled in a study of CD8 T cells in Susac syndrome. Trimming cost V 4 bases and J 4 bases, with 16 bases left between them. Looked up from germline, CDR1 is SQVTM and CDR2 is ANQGSEA. This CDR3 contains 14 residues. From blood CD8+ and CD4+ T cells, the TCR beta chain was sequenced. Through negative isolation, CD4+ and CD8+ T cells were obtained, while TEMRA cells were enriched using FACS. With random hexamers, reverse transcription was performed on about 0.5 to 1 ug of RNA. The amplification used immunoSEQ multiplex PCR on TCR beta CDR3; it spanned 54 Vbeta and 13 Jbeta. MiXCR, run by TCRdb on the immunoSEQ multiplex PCR reads, gives a single entry per CDR3 protein. The table records roughly 150,000 distinct CDR3 sequences, less than 95% of them present only once.

This chain links TRBV29-1 with TRBJ1-2, with D possibly matching TRBD1 (5 bases). Sequencing input: CD4+ T cells from PBMCs. The source is a human donor with multiple sclerosis. The CDR3 is CSVAPGVIGYGYTF. CDR3 coding DNA: TGCAGCGTTGCGCCGGGGGTAATTGGCTATGGCTACACCTTC. The full variable domain, completed using reference TRBV29-1 and TRBJ1-2, is SAVISQKPSRDICQRGTSLTIQCQVDSQVTMMFWYRQQPGQSLTLIATANQGSEATYESGFVIDKFPISRPNLTFSTLTVSNMSPEDSSIYLCSVAPGVIGYGYTFGSGTRLTVV.